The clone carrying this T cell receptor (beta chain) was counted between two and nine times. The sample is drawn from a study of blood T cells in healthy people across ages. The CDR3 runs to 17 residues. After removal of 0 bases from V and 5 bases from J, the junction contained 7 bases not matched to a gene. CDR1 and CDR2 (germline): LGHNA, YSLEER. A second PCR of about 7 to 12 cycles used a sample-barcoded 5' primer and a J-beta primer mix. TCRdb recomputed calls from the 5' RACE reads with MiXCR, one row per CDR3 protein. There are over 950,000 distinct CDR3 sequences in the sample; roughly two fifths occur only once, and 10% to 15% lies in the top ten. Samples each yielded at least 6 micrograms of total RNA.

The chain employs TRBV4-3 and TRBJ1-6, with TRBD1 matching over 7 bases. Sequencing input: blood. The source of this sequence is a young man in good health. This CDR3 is CASSQDPGTVNNSPLHF. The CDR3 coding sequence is TGCGCCAGCAGCCAAGATCCCGGGACAGTGAATAATTCACCCCTCCACTTT.